One and the same sample provided the 9 T cell receptor beta chains below, sequenced in a study. TCRdb processed the 5' RACE reads anew with MiXCR; each CDR3 protein has one entry. The sample lists over 50,000 distinct CDR3 sequences, almost 25% seen once, with about 3% in the top ten. Sequencing input: tumor-infiltrating naive CD4+ T cells sorted from the breast tumor. The subset was: naive CD4+ T cells, CD4+CD45RA+CD25-. These receptors came from a female donor with breast cancer.

This clonotype was detected a few times. The chain carries TRBV28 and TRBJ2-1; possibly TRBD1 or TRBD2 for D (5 bases each). Germline V gene data show CDR1 as MDHEN and CDR2 as SYDVKM. V dropped 4 bases and J dropped 9 bases, with 7 bases sitting between them. CDR3 length equals 11 residues. The CDR3 region is CASSWGSEQFF. DNA for the CDR3: TGTGCCAGCAGTTGGGGGTCTGAGCAGTTCTTC.

V is TRBV9 and J is TRBJ1-6; tentatively, D is TRBD1 (6 bases). Looked up from germline, CDR1 is SGDLS and CDR2 is YYNGEE. V lost 4 bases to trimming and J lost 6 bases, with 17 bases between them. The CDR3 loop spans 16 amino acids. The CDR3 region has the DNA TGTGCCAGCAGCCCGCATGAAGGACAGATTAATTCACCCCTCCACTTT. As protein: CASSPHEGQINSPLHF.

This clonotype was counted a single time. A junction end diverges from the germline sequence, so it may reflect a read error. The rearrangement joins TRBV11-3 to TRBJ1-2, with D tentatively TRBD1 (6 bases). This CDR3 spans 14 amino acids. Germline-derived CDR1 and CDR2 are SGHNT and YENEEA. CDR3 sequence reads: CTSSRGHPNYGYTF. In DNA form, the CDR3 reads TGTACCAGCAGCCGGGGACACCCGAACTATGGCTACACCTTC.

This clonotype has only a few counts. This rearrangement joins TRBV7-8 to TRBJ2-7; 9 bases are shared with TRBD1. Germline V gene data show CDR1 as SGHVS and CDR2 as FQNEAQ. The CDR3 totals 15 residues. Unmatched junction bases numbered 8, after V lost 2 bases and J lost 6 bases. The CDR3, as DNA: TGTGCCAGCAGCTTAATACAGGGGGCAGCCGGCGAGCAGTACTTC. Its protein is CASSLIQGAAGEQYF.

Concerning this clonotype itself: At one end the junction does not follow the germline gene, possibly because of a read error. The rearrangement links TRBV5-1 to TRBJ2-1; weak D call: TRBD2 (6 bases). Germline-derived CDR1 and CDR2 are SGHRS and YFSETQ. The CDR3 runs 16 residues. In DNA, the CDR3 is TGCGCCAGCAGAATGAGGGGCCTAGCGATATACAATGAGCAGTCCTTC. As protein: CASRMRGLAIYNEQSF. The full variable domain, its missing parts supplied by reference TRBV5-1 and TRBJ2-1, is KAGVTQTPRYLIKTRGQQVTLSCSPISGHRSVSWYQQTPGQGLQFLFEYFSETQRNKGNFPGRFSGRQFSNSRSEMNVSTLELGDSALYLCASRMRGLAIYNEQSFGPGTRLTVL.

V gene TRBV7-2 combines with J gene TRBJ1-2; D possibly corresponds to TRBD1 (5 bases). This CDR3 contains 15 residues. Trimming stripped 6 bases from V and 2 bases from J, with 16 bases between. Germline CDR1 and CDR2: SGHTA and FQGNSA. CDR3 loop: CASRRGAGENYGYTF. Written as DNA, the CDR3 is TGTGCCAGCAGAAGAGGGGCAGGAGAGAACTATGGCTACACCTTC. Filled out from reference TRBV7-2 and TRBJ1-2, the complete variable domain reads GAGVSQSPSNKVTEKGKDVELRCDPISGHTALYWYRQSLGQGLEFLIYFQGNSAPDKSGLPSDRFSAERTGGSVSTLTIQRTQQEDSAVYLCASRRGAGENYGYTFGSGTRLTVV.

For the CDR3, the DNA is TGCGCCAGCAGCCAAGGGGGCCCCTACAATGAGCAGTTCTTC. Translation gives CASSQGGPYNEQFF. V is TRBV4-1 and J is TRBJ2-1; D may be TRBD1 (5 bases). Per the germline V gene, CDR1 is MGHRA and CDR2 is YSYEKL. Trimming pared 1 base from V and 2 bases from J, leaving 6 bases between. This CDR3 has 14 amino acids.

This clonotype has at least ten counts. The V and J genes are TRBV7-8 and TRBJ2-2; 9 bases fit TRBD2. Unmatched junction bases numbered 5, after V lost 1 base and J lost 8 bases. Per germline, CDR1 SGHVS and CDR2 FQNEAQ. The CDR3 spans 15 residues. CDR3 nucleotides: TGTGCCAGCAGCTTAGTAGCGGGAGTGTCGGGGGAGCTGTTTTTT. Encoded protein: CASSLVAGVSGELFF.

The chain links TRBV5-1 to TRBJ1-1; weak D call: TRBD1 (5 bases). This CDR3 comprises 15 residues. Germline CDR1 is SGHRS and CDR2 is YFSETQ. The ends were cut back, 4 bases at V and 1 base at J, with 14 bases in the middle. In DNA form, the CDR3 reads TGCGCCAGCAGCGCCGACAGTAACCCGAACACTGAAGCTTTCTTT. Its translation is CASSADSNPNTEAFF.